The source of this TCR delta chain is a study of delta chain sequences of gamma delta T cells (dated by TCRdb to about 2017). Libraries came from 5' RACE. The sample was run on an Illumina MiSeq. After TCRdb called clones again from the public reads with CATT, rows with identical DNA were merged. Here the sample has just over 650 delta-chain clones; approximately 34% occur a single time. The ten largest clones add up to about 47% of the sample. V gives up 3 bases and J gives up 1 base, and the segment between their germline ends measures 26 bases. There are 19 amino acids in the CDR3, from cysteine to phenylalanine inclusive. The DNA shown is the 57-base CDR3, in frame from base 1. The germline V gene yields GEAIGNYY for CDR1 and EKD for CDR2. This clone is medium-sized (0.01 to 0.1%). Its antigen specificity is not known. The sample holds no much larger clone one base away, and base qualities are not on file.

This receptor was obtained from a human donor in good health. Recombination linked TRDV2 to TRDJ1; perhaps TRDD3 is the D gene, with 5 bases matching. Sequenced: either unsorted cells or a sorted T cell fraction (not recorded which). The CDR3 has the sequence CACDAIGVQRDLLTDKLIF. The nucleotide sequence reads as follows: TGTGCCTGTGACGCCATAGGAGTTCAGCGGGATCTCCTCACCGATAAACTCATCTTT.